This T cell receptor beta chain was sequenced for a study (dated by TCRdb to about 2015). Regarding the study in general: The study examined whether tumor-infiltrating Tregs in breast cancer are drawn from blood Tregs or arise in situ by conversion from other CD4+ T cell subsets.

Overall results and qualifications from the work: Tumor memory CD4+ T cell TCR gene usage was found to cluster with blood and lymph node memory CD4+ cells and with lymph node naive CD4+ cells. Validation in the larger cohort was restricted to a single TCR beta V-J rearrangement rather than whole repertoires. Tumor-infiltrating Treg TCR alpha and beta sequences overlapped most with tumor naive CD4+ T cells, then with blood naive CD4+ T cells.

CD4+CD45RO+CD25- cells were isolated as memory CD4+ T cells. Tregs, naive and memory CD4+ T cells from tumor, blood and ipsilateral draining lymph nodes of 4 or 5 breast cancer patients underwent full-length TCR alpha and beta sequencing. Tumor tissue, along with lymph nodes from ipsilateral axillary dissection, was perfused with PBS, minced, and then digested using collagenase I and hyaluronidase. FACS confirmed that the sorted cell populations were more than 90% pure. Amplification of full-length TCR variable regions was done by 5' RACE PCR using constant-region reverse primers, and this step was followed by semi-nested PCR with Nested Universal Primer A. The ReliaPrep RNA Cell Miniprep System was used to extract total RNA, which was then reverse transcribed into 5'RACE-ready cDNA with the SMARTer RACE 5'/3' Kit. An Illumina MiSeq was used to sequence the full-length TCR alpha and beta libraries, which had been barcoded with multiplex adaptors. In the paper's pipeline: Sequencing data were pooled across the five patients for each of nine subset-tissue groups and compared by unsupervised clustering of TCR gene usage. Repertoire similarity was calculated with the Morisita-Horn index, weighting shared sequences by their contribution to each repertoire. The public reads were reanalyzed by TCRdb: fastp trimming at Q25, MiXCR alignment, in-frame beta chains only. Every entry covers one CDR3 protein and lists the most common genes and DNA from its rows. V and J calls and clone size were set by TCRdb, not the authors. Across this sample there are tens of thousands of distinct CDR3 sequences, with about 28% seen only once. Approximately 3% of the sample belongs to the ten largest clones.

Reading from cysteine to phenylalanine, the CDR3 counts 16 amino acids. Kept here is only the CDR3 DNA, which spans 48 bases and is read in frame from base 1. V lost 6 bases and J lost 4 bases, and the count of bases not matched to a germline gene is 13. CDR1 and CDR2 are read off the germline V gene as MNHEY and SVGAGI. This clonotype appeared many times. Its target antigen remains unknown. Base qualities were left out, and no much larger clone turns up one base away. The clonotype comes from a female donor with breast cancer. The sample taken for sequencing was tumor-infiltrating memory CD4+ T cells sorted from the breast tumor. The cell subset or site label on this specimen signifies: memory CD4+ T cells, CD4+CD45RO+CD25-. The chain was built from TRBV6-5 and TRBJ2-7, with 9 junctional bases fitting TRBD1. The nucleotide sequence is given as TGTGCCAGCAGCCGTCGAAAGGGGACAGGGCGGTACGAGCAGTACTTC. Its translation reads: CASSRRKGTGRYEQYF.